This T cell receptor (beta chain) was captured by sequencing in a study of identical twins. V was cut by 8 bases and J by 9 bases, with 23 bases left in between. Germline values: CDR1 MNHNS, CDR2 SASEGT. CDR3 length equals 15 residues. TCRdb independently ran MiXCR on the 5' RACE reads; one entry per CDR3 protein. Found here are fewer than 900,000 distinct CDR3 sequences, 21% of them singletons; the top ten hold roughly 4.3%. This clonotype turned up a few times. Antigen unknown. Study observations and caveats: It was possible that invariant MAIT and iNKT cells partly confounded the zero-insertion analyses.

The sample also formed part of further work on T cells expressing NK-cell markers. That source reports: These clonotypes additionally ranked first within the CD3+CD56-NKG2C+ fraction of a handful of donors.

The specimen sequenced was PBMCs. This clonotype was obtained from a woman aged 18-29 years in good health. This rearrangement joins TRBV6-1 to TRBJ2-1; a weak D match, TRBD2 (6 bases). CDR3 coding DNA: TGTGCCAGCTTGCGAGGCAGCCGTGGGGGGTTTGAGCAGTTCTTC. This sequence encodes CASLRGSRGGFEQFF.